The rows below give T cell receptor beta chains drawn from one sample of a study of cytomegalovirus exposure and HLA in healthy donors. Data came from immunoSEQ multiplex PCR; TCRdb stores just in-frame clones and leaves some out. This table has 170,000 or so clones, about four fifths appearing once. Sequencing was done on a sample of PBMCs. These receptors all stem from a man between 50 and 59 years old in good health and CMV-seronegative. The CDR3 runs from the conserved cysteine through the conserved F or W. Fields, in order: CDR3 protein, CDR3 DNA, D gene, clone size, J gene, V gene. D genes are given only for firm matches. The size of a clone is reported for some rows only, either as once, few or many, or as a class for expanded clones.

CDR3 protein: CASSPLEGRGGTGELFF; CDR3 DNA: TGTGCCAGCAGCCCCTTGGAAGGAAGGGGAGGCACCGGGGAGCTGTTTTTT; D gene: NA; clone size: NA; J gene: TRBJ2-2; V gene: TRBV7-9
CDR3 protein: CASSRDSTVVGELFF; CDR3 DNA: TGTGCCAGCAGTCGTGACTCCACGGTTGTCGGGGAGCTGTTTTTT; D gene: NA; clone size: once; J gene: TRBJ2-2; V gene: TRBV2
CDR3 protein: CASSLWGGSEQYF; CDR3 DNA: TGTGCCAGCAGCCTCTGGGGAGGTTCCGAGCAGTACTTC; D gene: NA; clone size: NA; J gene: TRBJ2-7; V gene: TRBV7-3
CDR3 protein: CASSASGGDEQFF; CDR3 DNA: TGTGCCAGCAGCGCGAGCGGGGGGGATGAGCAGTTCTTC; D gene: TRBD2; clone size: NA; J gene: TRBJ2-1; V gene: TRBV9
CDR3 protein: CASSPAQGSHEQYF; CDR3 DNA: TGTGCCAGCTCACCCGCACAGGGCTCCCACGAGCAGTACTTC; D gene: NA; clone size: NA; J gene: TRBJ2-7; V gene: TRBV18
CDR3 protein: CASSPLDRPYATDTQYF; CDR3 DNA: TGTGCCAGCTCACCGCTCGACAGGCCATACGCGACAGATACGCAGTATTTT; D gene: NA; clone size: NA; J gene: TRBJ2-3; V gene: TRBV18
CDR3 protein: CASSLRSSGDQETQYF; CDR3 DNA: TGTGCCAGCAGCTTACGCTCTAGCGGGGACCAAGAGACCCAGTACTTC; D gene: TRBD2; clone size: NA; J gene: TRBJ2-5; V gene: TRBV7-9
CDR3 protein: CASGLHTGPTEQYF; CDR3 DNA: TGTGCTAGTGGTTTGCATACAGGGCCTACCGAGCAGTACTTC; D gene: NA; clone size: few; J gene: TRBJ2-7; V gene: TRBV12-5
CDR3 protein: CASSQDFLAGAEQYF; CDR3 DNA: TGCGCCAGCAGCCAAGATTTTCTAGCGGGGGCCGAGCAGTACTTC; D gene: TRBD2; clone size: few; J gene: TRBJ2-7; V gene: TRBV4-1
CDR3 protein: CASSPKLGSDQPQHF; CDR3 DNA: TGTGCCAGCTCACCGAAGCTGGGGAGTGATCAGCCCCAGCATTTT; D gene: NA; clone size: NA; J gene: TRBJ1-5; V gene: TRBV18
CDR3 protein: CASSQSSGIGKQETQYF; CDR3 DNA: TGTGCCAGCAGCCAATCCTCCGGGATAGGAAAACAAGAGACCCAGTACTTC; D gene: NA; clone size: NA; J gene: TRBJ2-5; V gene: TRBV16
CDR3 protein: CASSVGDRPSPLHF; CDR3 DNA: TGTGCCAGCAGCGTTGGGGACAGACCTTCACCCCTCCACTTT; D gene: TRBD1; clone size: once; J gene: TRBJ1-6; V gene: TRBV9
CDR3 protein: CASSYRGDNGYTF; CDR3 DNA: TGCGCCAGCAGCTACAGGGGGGACAATGGCTACACCTTC; D gene: TRBD1; clone size: NA; J gene: TRBJ1-2; V gene: TRBV5-1
CDR3 protein: CASSSEGLVSEAFF; CDR3 DNA: TGCGCCAGCAGCTCGGAGGGGTTGGTCAGTGAAGCTTTCTTT; D gene: NA; clone size: NA; J gene: TRBJ1-1; V gene: TRBV5-1
CDR3 protein: CASSQDLPAGGFTDTQYF; CDR3 DNA: TGCGCCAGCAGCCAAGATCTCCCAGCGGGAGGGTTCACAGATACGCAGTATTTT; D gene: TRBD2; clone size: NA; J gene: TRBJ2-3; V gene: TRBV4-3
CDR3 protein: CASSLSGLSYNEQFF; CDR3 DNA: TGTGCCAGCAGCTTGTCGGGACTTTCCTACAATGAGCAGTTCTTC; D gene: NA; clone size: NA; J gene: TRBJ2-1; V gene: TRBV5-8
CDR3 protein: CASSLYRVDEQYF; CDR3 DNA: TGTGCCAGCAGCTTGTACAGGGTCGACGAGCAGTACTTC; D gene: NA; clone size: NA; J gene: TRBJ2-7; V gene: TRBV7-2
CDR3 protein: CASKESGTGNYGYTF; CDR3 DNA: TGTGCCAGCAAGGAATCCGGGACAGGGAACTATGGCTACACCTTC; D gene: TRBD1; clone size: few; J gene: TRBJ1-2; V gene: TRBV28
CDR3 protein: CASSDSPFNYGYTF; CDR3 DNA: TGTGCCAGCAGCGACAGCCCCTTTAACTATGGCTACACCTTC; D gene: NA; clone size: NA; J gene: TRBJ1-2; V gene: TRBV25-1
CDR3 protein: CASSPGLGGQPQHF; CDR3 DNA: TGTGCCAGCTCACCGGGGCTCGGTGGTCAGCCCCAGCATTTT; D gene: NA; clone size: NA; J gene: TRBJ1-5; V gene: TRBV18
CDR3 protein: CASSPVVAGELFF; CDR3 DNA: TGTGCCAGCTCACCAGTAGTAGCGGGGGAGCTGTTTTTT; D gene: NA; clone size: NA; J gene: TRBJ2-2; V gene: TRBV18
CDR3 protein: CASTPPDRPGNTIYF; CDR3 DNA: TGTGCCAGCACCCCCCCCGACAGGCCAGGAAACACCATATATTTT; D gene: NA; clone size: NA; J gene: TRBJ1-3; V gene: TRBV28
CDR3 protein: CASTTIGTGGGGYTF; CDR3 DNA: TGTGCCAGTACCACAATCGGGACAGGGGGCGGAGGCTACACCTTC; D gene: TRBD1; clone size: NA; J gene: TRBJ1-2; V gene: TRBV19
CDR3 protein: CASSSFRRGVNTGELFF; CDR3 DNA: TGCGCCAGCAGCTCCTTCCGGCGCGGGGTGAACACCGGGGAGCTGTTTTTT; D gene: NA; clone size: NA; J gene: TRBJ2-2; V gene: TRBV5-1
CDR3 protein: CASSEALLASYEQYF; CDR3 DNA: TGTGCCAGCAGTGAAGCGCTTCTAGCTTCCTACGAGCAGTACTTC; D gene: NA; clone size: NA; J gene: TRBJ2-7; V gene: TRBV6-1
CDR3 protein: CASSVPGQGMYEQYF; CDR3 DNA: TGTGCCAGTAGTGTCCCGGGACAGGGCATGTACGAGCAGTACTTC; D gene: TRBD1; clone size: NA; J gene: TRBJ2-7; V gene: TRBV19
CDR3 protein: CATSSYIGTSGRETQYF; CDR3 DNA: TGTGCCACCAGCAGTTATATTGGGACTAGCGGGAGAGAGACCCAGTACTTC; D gene: TRBD2; clone size: NA; J gene: TRBJ2-5; V gene: TRBV15
CDR3 protein: CASRPLGQPTNTEAFF; CDR3 DNA: TGTGCCAGCAGACCATTGGGACAGCCGACGAACACTGAAGCTTTCTTT; D gene: TRBD1; clone size: NA; J gene: TRBJ1-1; V gene: TRBV7-6
CDR3 protein: CAITRTSTDTQYF; CDR3 DNA: TGTGCCATCACCCGGACTAGCACAGATACGCAGTATTTT; D gene: NA; clone size: NA; J gene: TRBJ2-3; V gene: TRBV10-3
CDR3 protein: CASSSGDSGGSGELFF; CDR3 DNA: TGTGCCAGCAGCTCCGGGGACTCGGGAGGATCCGGGGAGCTGTTTTTT; D gene: TRBD2; clone size: NA; J gene: TRBJ2-2; V gene: TRBV7-3
CDR3 protein: CASSATVAGGSYNEQFF; CDR3 DNA: TGTGCCAGCAGCGCCACCGTAGCGGGGGGGTCCTACAATGAGCAGTTCTTC; D gene: TRBD2; clone size: NA; J gene: TRBJ2-1; V gene: TRBV9
CDR3 protein: CASSLWTGAYNEQFF; CDR3 DNA: TGTGCCAGCAGCTTGTGGACAGGGGCATACAATGAGCAGTTCTTC; D gene: TRBD1; clone size: NA; J gene: TRBJ2-1; V gene: TRBV5-4
CDR3 protein: CSSSLVDSPLHF; CDR3 DNA: TGTTCCAGCAGCTTAGTAGATTCACCCCTCCACTTT; D gene: NA; clone size: NA; J gene: TRBJ1-6; V gene: TRBV7-9
CDR3 protein: CASSPLFGQGVTEAFF; CDR3 DNA: TGTGCCAGCAGCCCTCTTTTTGGACAGGGGGTCACTGAAGCTTTCTTT; D gene: TRBD1; clone size: NA; J gene: TRBJ1-1; V gene: TRBV11-2
CDR3 protein: CSVRPGTGRYEQYF; CDR3 DNA: TGCAGCGTTCGGCCCGGGACAGGTCGCTACGAGCAGTACTTC; D gene: TRBD1; clone size: NA; J gene: TRBJ2-7; V gene: TRBV29-1
CDR3 protein: CASSYLISGELFF; CDR3 DNA: TGTGCCAGCAGCTATCTTATTAGCGGGGAGCTGTTTTTT; D gene: NA; clone size: NA; J gene: TRBJ2-2; V gene: TRBV7-2
CDR3 protein: CASSTGQGPYGYTF; CDR3 DNA: TGCGCCAGCAGCACGGGACAGGGGCCCTATGGCTACACCTTC; D gene: TRBD1; clone size: NA; J gene: TRBJ1-2; V gene: TRBV5-1
CDR3 protein: CAWSVQGRQPQHF; CDR3 DNA: TGTGCCTGGAGTGTACAGGGACGACAGCCCCAGCATTTT; D gene: NA; clone size: once; J gene: TRBJ1-5; V gene: TRBV30
CDR3 protein: CASSLALYEQYF; CDR3 DNA: TGTGCCAGCAGCTTAGCCCTCTACGAGCAGTACTTC; D gene: NA; clone size: few; J gene: TRBJ2-7; V gene: TRBV7-2
CDR3 protein: CASSSWRPRGTEAFF; CDR3 DNA: TGTGCCAGCAGCTCCTGGAGGCCCCGGGGCACTGAAGCTTTCTTT; D gene: NA; clone size: few; J gene: TRBJ1-1; V gene: TRBV5-6
CDR3 protein: CASTQTGFYGYTF; CDR3 DNA: TGTGCCAGTACCCAGACAGGTTTCTATGGCTACACCTTC; D gene: NA; clone size: NA; J gene: TRBJ1-2; V gene: TRBV19
CDR3 protein: CASTGTSGSFYEQYF; CDR3 DNA: TGTGCCAGCACCGGGACTAGCGGGAGTTTCTACGAGCAGTACTTC; D gene: TRBD2; clone size: NA; J gene: TRBJ2-7; V gene: TRBV11-2
CDR3 protein: CASSAEGQPQHF; CDR3 DNA: TGCGCCAGCAGCGCAGAGGGTCAGCCCCAGCATTTT; D gene: NA; clone size: few; J gene: TRBJ1-5; V gene: TRBV4-3
CDR3 protein: CASSLVGGLNTEAFF; CDR3 DNA: TGCGCCAGCAGCTTGGTAGGGGGCTTGAACACTGAAGCTTTCTTT; D gene: TRBD1; clone size: once; J gene: TRBJ1-1; V gene: TRBV5-1
CDR3 protein: CASSEPVARLTQYF; CDR3 DNA: TGTGCCAGCAGTGAACCCGTCGCCCGGTTGACCCAGTACTTC; D gene: NA; clone size: NA; J gene: TRBJ2-5; V gene: TRBV6-1
CDR3 protein: CASTPGAGGPYEQYF; CDR3 DNA: TGCGCCAGCACCCCTGGGGCAGGAGGGCCCTACGAGCAGTACTTC; D gene: NA; clone size: NA; J gene: TRBJ2-7; V gene: TRBV5-1
CDR3 protein: CASSFLATGDGYGYTF; CDR3 DNA: TGTGCCAGCAGTTTCCTAGCGACAGGGGATGGCTATGGCTACACCTTC; D gene: TRBD1; clone size: once; J gene: TRBJ1-2; V gene: TRBV27
CDR3 protein: CSVPGLAGGQGETQYF; CDR3 DNA: TGCAGCGTTCCGGGACTAGCGGGAGGGCAAGGGGAGACCCAGTACTTC; D gene: TRBD2; clone size: NA; J gene: TRBJ2-5; V gene: TRBV29-1
CDR3 protein: CASSRTTGRGAGNTIYF; CDR3 DNA: TGTGCCAGTAGTCGAACCACCGGCAGGGGTGCTGGAAACACCATATATTTT; D gene: NA; clone size: NA; J gene: TRBJ1-3; V gene: TRBV19
CDR3 protein: CASSPPGLASPNEKLFF; CDR3 DNA: TGTGCCAGCTCACCACCCGGATTAGCGTCCCCTAATGAAAAACTGTTTTTT; D gene: NA; clone size: NA; J gene: TRBJ1-4; V gene: TRBV18
CDR3 protein: CASRGQGYNEQFF; CDR3 DNA: TGTGCCAGCAGGGGACAGGGTTACAATGAGCAGTTCTTC; D gene: TRBD1; clone size: NA; J gene: TRBJ2-1; V gene: TRBV2
CDR3 protein: CASSPLRAPSSGNTIYF; CDR3 DNA: TGTGCCAGCTCACCGCTCAGGGCACCGAGCTCTGGAAACACCATATATTTT; D gene: NA; clone size: NA; J gene: TRBJ1-3; V gene: TRBV18
CDR3 protein: CASSDRQGVHEQYF; CDR3 DNA: TGTGCCAGCAGCGATCGACAGGGAGTGCACGAGCAGTACTTC; D gene: TRBD1; clone size: NA; J gene: TRBJ2-7; V gene: TRBV4-2
CDR3 protein: CASSLTGTVNQPQHF; CDR3 DNA: TGTGCCAGCAGCTTAACCGGGACAGTCAATCAGCCCCAGCATTTT; D gene: TRBD1; clone size: NA; J gene: TRBJ1-5; V gene: TRBV5-6
CDR3 protein: CASSSLRRGNTGELFF; CDR3 DNA: TGTGCCAGCAGCTCCCTCCGCAGGGGGAACACCGGGGAGCTGTTTTTT; D gene: NA; clone size: NA; J gene: TRBJ2-2; V gene: TRBV7-2